This TCR beta chain was documented in a study of tissue T cells after allogeneic stem cell transplantation. Study conclusions and caveats: Which tissue TCRs were alloreactive or antigen-specific was not determined. Some clones might be persisting host cells. This small cohort was clinically heterogeneous, and sampling depth was a limitation.

Regarding this clone: Its antigen is undetermined. Germline and genes here are mouse. The read falls 1 residue short of the CDR3 end, and the missing part is taken from the germline J gene.

TCRbeta CDR3 was sequenced at survey depth with template counts. The data were produced by immunoSEQ multiplex PCR, yet TCRdb's version contains in-frame clones alone and is incomplete. Of 6,000 to 9,500 clones listed, 36% are singletons. Time point of the sample: mouse harvest day 14 after allogeneic transplant. The graft held 10^6 splenic CD5+ T cells and 10^7 T-cell-depleted bone marrow cells. Tissues came from B6→BALB/c major-mismatch GVHD mice at day 7 or 14. CDR1 is KGHPV and CDR2 is FQNQEV in the germline V gene (reference sequence). The CDR3 has 13 amino acids. Deletions cut 0 bases from V and 2 bases from J, with 3 bases between.

J is TRBJ2-5 and V is TRBV26, with D unclear. This sequence originates from a female BALB/c mouse given C57BL/6 T cells with graft-versus-host disease after an allogeneic hematopoietic cell transplant. The sample consisted of skin. The sequenced part of the CDR3 DNA is TGTGCCAGCAGTCTGTCCCGCCAAGACACCCAGTAC. Its protein is CASSLSRQDTQY. In full, the CDR3 reads CASSLSRQDTQYF.